What follows are 18 T cell receptor beta chains derived from one specimen sequenced in a study of T cells of healthy individuals. TCRdb called the 5' RACE reads again in MiXCR, with one record for every CDR3 protein. The sample gives 40,000 to 60,000 distinct CDR3 sequences, over 12% of which show up once; roughly a sixth is in the top ten. Every receptor here comes from a human donor in good health.

This clonotype has at least ten counts. V gene TRBV6-2 or TRBV6-3 combines with J gene TRBJ2-7, with 7 bases identical to TRBD1. J lost 4 bases, V lost 7 bases, and 13 bases had no gene match. The CDR3 sequence is 15 residues long. Germline CDR1 MNHEY, CDR2 SVGEGT. The CDR3 reads CASIDRVLFPYEQYF. The CDR3, as DNA: TGTGCCAGCATCGACAGGGTTCTGTTTCCATACGAGCAGTACTTC.

The rearrangement links TRBV5-1 to TRBJ1-5, with D possibly TRBD1 on 6 matching bases. This CDR3 spans 14 amino acids. Germline assignment: CDR1 SGHRS and CDR2 YFSETQ. Trimming shortened V by 2 bases and J by 3 bases, and 9 bases separated the two germline ends. The CDR3 sequence is CASSLGGNNQPQHF. Here the CDR3 DNA reads TGCGCCAGCAGCTTAGGGGGGAACAATCAGCCCCAGCATTTT.

A few counts support this clonotype. The genes are TRBV11-2 and TRBJ1-3; tentatively, D is TRBD1 (6 bases). This CDR3 comprises 14 residues. Germline V gives CDR1 SGHAT, CDR2 FQNNGV. Deletions cut 6 bases from V and 0 bases from J, with 9 bases between. The CDR3 DNA reads as TGTGCCAGCAGGGGACAAGCCTCTGGAAACACCATATATTTT. Amino acids: CASRGQASGNTIYF.

The V gene is TRBV27, the J gene TRBJ2-1; 7 bases are a match to TRBD1. Germline V CDR1 and CDR2: MNHEY, SMNVEV (reference sequence). The V segment lost 5 bases and the J segment 9 bases; nucleotides outside the gene matches: 4. CDR3 length: 12 residues. The CDR3 region is CASSQTGTEQFF. The CDR3 region has the DNA TGTGCCAGCAGTCAGACAGGGACTGAGCAGTTCTTC.

This rearrangement joins TRBV6-6 to TRBJ1-1; perhaps TRBD1 as D (6 bases). The V end was cut by 5 bases, the J end by 5 bases, with 12 bases between. There are 13 residues in the CDR3. Germline values: CDR1 MNHNY, CDR2 SVGAGI (reference sequence). The CDR3 coding sequence is TGTGCCAGCAGTGGACAGTCAGGGACTGAAGCTTTCTTT. Translated: CASSGQSGTEAFF.

CDR3 nucleotide sequence: TGTGCCACCAGTGATTGGACCCATGAAGCTTTCTTT. Protein sequence: CATSDWTHEAFF. The chain has TRBV24-1 and TRBJ1-1; D is unresolved. V was shortened by 2 bases and J by 7 bases, with 7 bases between the two germline ends. This CDR3 region has 12 residues. Germline assignment: CDR1 KGHDR and CDR2 SFDVKD.

V is TRBV4-1 and J is TRBJ2-2, with 7 nucleotides matching TRBD1. Losses at the gene ends were 1 base for V and 5 bases for J; bases not matched to a gene: 7. Looked up from germline, CDR1 is MGHRA and CDR2 is YSYEKL. This CDR3 has 16 residues. The CDR3 DNA is TGCGCCAGCAGCCAAGCTCTAACAGGGGAAACCGGGGAGCTGTTTTTT. This gives the protein CASSQALTGETGELFF.

A few counts support this clonotype. The CDR3 sequence is CASSYPVAAHTDTQYF. In DNA, the CDR3 is TGTGCCAGCAGTTACCCCGTAGCGGCGCACACAGATACGCAGTATTTT. The chain combines TRBV6-6 with TRBJ2-3; perhaps TRBD2 as D (6 bases). Trimming took 2 bases from V and 2 from J, leaving 14 bases between them. The CDR3 runs to 16 residues. CDR1 MNHNY and CDR2 SVGAGI come from the germline V gene (reference sequence).

This clonotype was seen ten or more times. This rearrangement joins TRBV20-1 to TRBJ2-1, with 9 bases fitting TRBD2. The germline gives CDR1 DFQATT, CDR2 SNEGSKA (reference sequence). The CDR3 consists of 15 residues. Unmatched junction bases numbered 9, after V lost 2 bases and J lost 7 bases. Here the CDR3 reads CSARRPAGGWNEQFF. CDR3 coding DNA: TGCAGTGCTAGACGGCCAGCGGGGGGTTGGAATGAGCAGTTCTTC.

This clonotype was counted many times. The chain uses TRBV7-9 and TRBJ2-7; tentative D call: TRBD2 (5 bases). Trimming shortened V by 1 base and J by 0 bases, and 7 bases separated the two germline ends. The CDR3 is made up of 14 amino acids. Germline assignment: CDR1 SEHNR and CDR2 FQNEAQ (reference sequence). As DNA, the CDR3 is TGTGCCAGCAGCTTAGGGGCGGGCTCCTACGAGCAGTACTTC. It translates to CASSLGAGSYEQYF.

J is TRBJ1-5 and V is TRBV5-5, with D possibly TRBD1 on 5 matching bases. The CDR3 loop spans 16 amino acids. Trimming left V 3 bases short and J 3 bases short, with 16 bases between. Germline CDR1 is SGHKS and CDR2 is YYEKEE (reference sequence). The CDR3 is CASSWGTASLNQPQHF. CDR3 DNA sequence: TGTGCCAGCAGCTGGGGGACGGCGAGCCTCAATCAGCCCCAGCATTTT.

At least ten counts were recorded for this clonotype. The rearrangement joins TRBV14 to TRBJ2-7, with 9 bases aligning to TRBD1. Per germline, CDR1 SGHDN and CDR2 FVKESK. The V segment lost 1 base and the J segment 9 bases; nucleotides outside the gene matches: 4. The CDR3 is 13 amino acids. The CDR3 DNA sequence: TGTGCCAGCAGCCAAGTTCAGACAGGGGGGCAGTACTTC. Translated: CASSQVQTGGQYF.

This clonotype came up many times. This chain uses TRBV6-6 with TRBJ1-6, with TRBD1 matching 7 bases. V lost 4 bases to trimming and J lost 1 base; unmatched junction nucleotides: 4. CDR3 length: 16 residues. Germline CDR1 and CDR2: MNHNY and SVGAGI (reference sequence). CDR3 loop: CASSSTGRSYNSPLHF. CDR3 DNA: TGTGCCAGCAGTTCGACAGGGAGGTCCTATAATTCACCCCTCCACTTT.

This clonotype has ten or more counts. The chain is built from TRBV30 and TRBJ2-3; D call uncertain. Looked up from germline, CDR1 is GTSNPN and CDR2 is SVGIG (reference sequence). This CDR3 is built from 11 residues. Trimming removed 1 base from V and 5 bases from J, with 4 bases in between. DNA of the CDR3: TGTGCCTGGAGTGGGGGAGATACGCAGTATTTT. This gives the protein CAWSGGDTQYF.

This clonotype was picked up a small number of times. The genes are TRBV7-2 and TRBJ2-7, with 8 bases matching TRBD2. This CDR3 spans 15 amino acids. Germline V gene sequence: CDR1 SGHTA, CDR2 FQGNSA. V lost 5 bases to trimming and J lost 2 bases; unmatched junction nucleotides: 8. CDR3 sequence reads: CASSRSPAGAYEQYF. The CDR3, as DNA: TGTGCCAGCAGCCGCTCCCCAGCGGGAGCCTACGAGCAGTACTTC.

In this sample, this clonotype turned up a few times. The chain is built from TRBV4-3 and TRBJ2-7, with TRBD1 as a possible D gene (6 bases). There are 15 residues in the CDR3. Germline CDR1 LGHNA, CDR2 YSLEER. V gave up 5 bases and J gave up 6 bases, with 20 bases separating them. The DNA for the CDR3 is TGCGCCAGCAGCTCAGATCAGGCAGGGGTTACCGAGCAGTACTTC. Its protein is CASSSDQAGVTEQYF.

This clonotype was seen a few times. The chain carries TRBV7-9 and TRBJ2-2; D gene unclear. Per germline, CDR1 SEHNR and CDR2 FQNEAQ (reference sequence). With 2 bases removed from V and 1 base from J, the gap between germline ends came to 5 bases. The CDR3 extends over 14 amino acids. DNA for the CDR3: TGTGCCAGCAGCTTAAAGGGGAACACCGGGGAGCTGTTTTTT. This sequence encodes CASSLKGNTGELFF.

This clonotype was recorded a few times. The rearrangement links TRBV3-2 to TRBJ1-3; the listed D gene, TRBD1, was not tested against the DNA. TRBV3-2 is classified as a pseudogene. The CDR3 runs to 16 residues. CDR3 sequence (DNA): TGTGCCAGCAGCCCCCAGGGGGGAAGCTCTGGAAACACCATATATTTT. Its protein is CASSPQGGSSGNTIYF.